Reported below is one T cell receptor beta chain. Repertoires were generated with immunoSEQ multiplex PCR, while TCRdb's copy carries only in-frame clones and drops some. The data hold about 110,000 clones, with more than 85% observed a single time. These data belong to a study of PD-L1 blockade in urothelial cancer. The wider study: Patients' atezolizumab regimen, 1,200 mg intravenously every 3 weeks, began in the mid-2010s. Men with urothelial cancer arising in the bladder made up most of the 29 patients. Analyses were performed on blood at 3 weeks after treatment start (the second dose) and at 6 weeks.

Specified time point: peripheral blood 6 weeks after treatment start. Sample numbers ranged from 1 to 8 per patient, encompassing pretreatment and on-treatment collections. The source is a man aged 55-75 years with urothelial cancer. Source: PBMCs, taken around atezolizumab (anti-PD-L1) treatment.

The CDR3 spells CASSLRQGAVGAEAFF. The CDR3 bases are TGTGCCAGCAGCTTACGACAGGGGGCAGTTGGCGCTGAAGCTTTCTTT. This chain links TRBV7-2 with TRBJ1-1; 10 bases fit TRBD1. The CDR3 is 16 residues long. CDR1 SGHTA and CDR2 FQGNSA come from the germline V gene. Trimming at V came to 2 bases and at J to 6 bases, leaving 9 bases not matched to a gene.